This T cell receptor (beta chain) came from a study of blood T cell repertoires in COVID-19. Study at large: Sample material is recorded as cDNA or gDNA derived from T cells, B-cell-depleted T cells, or PBMCs.

Using immunoSEQ multiplex PCR, the repertoire was profiled, and TCRdb retains in-frame clones only, with some absent. The table has under 200,000 clones, over 80% seen once. With respect to this clone: This sample includes further DNA sequences coding for the same CDR3.

Germline CDR1 is SGHRS and CDR2 is YFSETQ. CDR3 size: 15 residues. Trimming removed 4 bases at V and 4 bases at J, with 16 bases between. The chain uses TRBV5-1 and TRBJ2-3; a weak D match, TRBD1 (6 bases). The specimen was peripheral blood. This TCR derives from a man aged 65 to 85 who had recovered from COVID-19. CDR3 in DNA: TGCGCCAGCAGCCAGCGGCAGGGGTTATCAGATACGCAGTATTTT. Protein: CASSQRQGLSDTQYF.